The 2 T cell receptor beta chains in this list originate from one sample, sequenced in a study of T-cell reconstitution after alpha-beta-depleted transplantation in children. Unique molecular identifiers featured in how the TCRbeta library was prepared. Each CDR3 protein gets one entry after TCRdb re-called the PCR reads with MiXCR. The table includes a few hundred thousand distinct CDR3 sequences, roughly 30% detected once. The source material was PBMCs, sampled before TCRalphabeta/CD19-depleted stem cell transplant. The receptor source for this set is a boy younger than two with Wiskott-Aldrich syndrome, due to receive a stem cell transplant.

The chain uses TRBV4-1 and TRBJ2-4; TRBD2 might be the D (6 bases). The V gene lost 5 bases and the J gene lost 4 bases, with 24 bases spanning the gap. Germline loops: CDR1 MGHRA, CDR2 YSYEKL. This CDR3 has 18 residues. This CDR3 reads CASSVTQRNGRPKNIQYF. DNA of the CDR3: TGCGCCAGCAGCGTCACACAACGAAACGGGAGACCAAAAAACATTCAGTACTTC.

This chain connects TRBV11-2 to TRBJ2-3; TRBD2 aligns across 7 bases. Germline values: CDR1 SGHAT, CDR2 FQNNGV. The ends lost 4 bases at V and 2 bases at J; junction bases unmatched: 6. This CDR3 spans 15 amino acids. The CDR3 region has the DNA TGTGCCAGCAGCTCCGCTAGCGGACCCACAGATACGCAGTATTTT. Protein product: CASSSASGPTDTQYF.